One sample yielded the 15 T cell receptor beta chains listed below, sequenced in a study of cytomegalovirus exposure and HLA in healthy donors. Assay used: immunoSEQ multiplex PCR; TCRdb lists only in-frame clones, some missing. Among 95,000 to 150,000 clones listed, over 90% were seen once. Source material: PBMCs. The receptors stem from a woman between 18 and 29 years old in good health and CMV-seronegative.

The chain joins TRBV29-1 to TRBJ1-5; D is ambiguous. Germline V gene sequence: CDR1 SQVTM, CDR2 ANQGSEA. This CDR3 is built from 13 residues. The germline V and J ends were trimmed by 7 bases and 0 bases, with 10 bases remaining between them. CDR3 sequence reads: CSALGYSNQPQHF. The CDR3 DNA sequence: TGCAGCGCCCTCGGTTATAGCAATCAGCCCCAGCATTTT.

The rearrangement joins TRBV7-9 to TRBJ2-1, with TRBD2 as a possible D gene (5 bases). In germline, CDR1 is SEHNR, CDR2 FQNEAQ (reference sequence). The V and J ends lost 3 bases and 5 bases respectively, with 17 bases between them. This CDR3 comprises 16 residues. The CDR3 region is CASSFLGRRWDNEQFF. The CDR3 nucleotides read TGTGCCAGCAGCTTTTTGGGGAGACGGTGGGACAATGAGCAGTTCTTC.

The rearrangement uses TRBV25-1 and TRBJ1-4; D possibly corresponds to TRBD1 (5 bases). V lost 5 bases and J lost 3, with 13 bases in between. The CDR3 covers 15 residues. Germline V gives CDR1 MGHDK, CDR2 SYGVNS. CDR3 DNA sequence: TGTGCCAGCAGTTCCTCCAGCAGGGCTAATGAAAAACTGTTTTTT. As protein: CASSSSSRANEKLFF.

This chain uses TRBV27 with TRBJ2-7; 7 bases line up with TRBD1. There are 12 residues in the CDR3. Germline V gene data show CDR1 as MNHEY and CDR2 as SMNVEV (reference sequence). Trimming cost V 8 bases and J 7 bases; bases outside gene matches: 8. The CDR3 DNA reads TGTGCCAGCGGTCCCAGGGGGTATGAGCAGTACTTC. Amino acids: CASGPRGYEQYF.

This rearrangement joins TRBV7-9 to TRBJ2-7, with TRBD2 identical over 15 bases. Germline V gene data show CDR1 as SEHNR and CDR2 as FQNEAQ (reference sequence). The CDR3 has 15 amino acids. V dropped 5 bases and J dropped 6; count of bases not matched to a gene: 5. The CDR3 DNA reads TGTGCCAGCAGCCAAGGACTAGCGGGAGGGCTCGAGCAGTACTTC. Residues: CASSQGLAGGLEQYF.

The chain recombines TRBV2 with TRBJ1-4; no clear D gene. Germline V gene lookup returns CDR1 SNHLY and CDR2 FYNNEI. Trimming shortened V by 5 bases and J by 4 bases, and 5 bases separated the two germline ends. CDR3 length: 12 residues. CDR3 in amino acids: CASSPHNEKLFF. The CDR3 DNA is TGTGCCAGCAGTCCACATAATGAAAAACTGTTTTTT.

This sequence joins TRBV7-2 and TRBJ2-5; possible D gene TRBD2, 6 bases. V lost 5 bases and J 4 bases, leaving 11 bases between the germline ends. Germline values: CDR1 SGHTA, CDR2 FQGNSA. This CDR3 is 13 amino acids long. The CDR3, as DNA: TGTGCCAGCAGCCTCTGGGACTCAGAGACCCAGTACTTC. This translates into CASSLWDSETQYF. The full variable domain, in which reference TRBV7-2 and TRBJ2-5 provide the parts outside the CDR3, is GAGVSQSPSNKVTEKGKDVELRCDPISGHTALYWYRQSLGQGLEFLIYFQGNSAPDKSGLPSDRFSAERTGGSVSTLTIQRTQQEDSAVYLCASSLWDSETQYFGPGTRLLVL.

The chain has TRBV7-6 and TRBJ2-5, with a weak D call TRBD2 (6 bases). Germline values: CDR1 SGHVS, CDR2 FNYEAQ. This CDR3 is built from 13 residues. V was cut by 5 bases and J by 4 bases, with 11 bases left in between. CDR3 in DNA: TGTGCCAGCAGCGTGAGGCGGGGAGAGACCCAGTACTTC. As protein: CASSVRRGETQYF.

A single count supports this clone. The chain employs TRBV5-1 and TRBJ1-3; D not certain. V lost 2 bases, J lost 0 bases, and 12 bases lay in between. Germline V CDR1 and CDR2: SGHRS, YFSETQ. The CDR3 loop spans 16 amino acids. In DNA, the CDR3 is TGCGCCAGCAGCTTCGATGGCGGCCACTCTGGAAACACCATATATTTT. It yields the protein CASSFDGGHSGNTIYF. The variable domain in full, completed from reference TRBV5-1 and TRBJ1-3, reads KAGVTQTPRYLIKTRGQQVTLSCSPISGHRSVSWYQQTPGQGLQFLFEYFSETQRNKGNFPGRFSGRQFSNSRSEMNVSTLELGDSALYLCASSFDGGHSGNTIYFGEGSWLTVV.

This clone showed up just a few times. The chain joins TRBV11-3 to TRBJ1-2, with a weak D call TRBD1 (5 bases). CDR1 is SGHNT and CDR2 is YENEEA in the germline V gene. The CDR3 runs to 15 residues. The V and J ends lost 0 bases and 2 bases respectively, with 10 bases between them. The CDR3 loop is CASSLEGGMNYGYTF. In DNA, the CDR3 is TGTGCCAGCAGCTTAGAGGGGGGGATGAACTATGGCTACACCTTC.

The J gene is TRBJ2-2, the V gene TRBV2; possibly TRBD1 for D (5 bases). The CDR3 covers 14 residues. Germline CDR1 reads SNHLY; CDR2 reads FYNNEI. Trimming cost V 7 bases and J 2 bases, with 11 bases left between them. The CDR3 bases are TGTGCCAGCAAGGGGCAGATAAACACCGGGGAGCTGTTTTTT. Encoded protein: CASKGQINTGELFF.

This clone was counted a single time. The chain has TRBV2 and TRBJ2-7, with TRBD2 matching over 7 bases. There are 13 residues in the CDR3. V shed 7 bases, J shed 7 bases, and the junction held 10 bases outside the gene matches. Germline V gives CDR1 SNHLY, CDR2 FYNNEI. The CDR3 loop is CASTAGGGEEQYF. For the CDR3, the DNA is TGTGCCAGCACGGCTGGGGGGGGTGAGGAGCAGTACTTC.

The rearrangement joins TRBV4-1 to TRBJ2-5, with D perhaps matching TRBD2 (6 bases). Trimming took off 1 base at V and 2 bases at J, with 11 bases between the two ends. Per the germline V gene, CDR1 is MGHRA and CDR2 is YSYEKL. The CDR3 is 15 residues long. DNA for the CDR3: TGCGCCAGCAGCCAAGGCGGTAGCGGACAAGAGACCCAGTACTTC. It specifies CASSQGGSGQETQYF.

The genes are TRBV5-4 and TRBJ2-5, with TRBD2 matching over 9 bases. V gave up 4 bases and J gave up 4 bases; unmatched junction bases: 11. Looked up from germline, CDR1 is SGHNT and CDR2 is YYREEE (reference sequence). The CDR3 totals 16 residues. Written as DNA, the CDR3 is TGTGCCAGCAGCCAGGCCGGCGCGGGAGGGCGAGAGACCCAGTACTTC. Translating it yields CASSQAGAGGRETQYF.

The chain joins TRBV6-1 to TRBJ1-5; D gene uncertain. The germline CDR1 and CDR2 sequences are MNHNS and SASEGT. The CDR3 consists of 15 residues. V dropped 3 bases and J dropped 0 bases, with 9 bases sitting between them. The CDR3 DNA is TGTGCCAGCAGTGATCCAGACTATAGCAATCAGCCCCAGCATTTT. Its translation: CASSDPDYSNQPQHF.